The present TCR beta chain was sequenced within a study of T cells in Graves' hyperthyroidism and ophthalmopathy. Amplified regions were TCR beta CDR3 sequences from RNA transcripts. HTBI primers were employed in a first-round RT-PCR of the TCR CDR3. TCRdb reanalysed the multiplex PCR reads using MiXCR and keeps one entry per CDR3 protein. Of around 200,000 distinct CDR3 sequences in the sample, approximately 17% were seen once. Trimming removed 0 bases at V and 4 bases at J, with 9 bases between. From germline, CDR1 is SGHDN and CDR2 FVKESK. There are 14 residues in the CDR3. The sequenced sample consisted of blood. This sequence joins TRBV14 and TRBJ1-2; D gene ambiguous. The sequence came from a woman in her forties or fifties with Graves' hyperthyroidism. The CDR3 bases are TGTGCCAGCAGCCAAGACGAGCTTGTCTATGGCTACACCTTC. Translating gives CASSQDELVYGYTF.